These 10 T cell receptor beta chains were all obtained from the same sample, sequenced in a study of siplizumab effects on memory and regulatory T cells. Profiled with immunoSEQ multiplex PCR; TCRdb holds only in-frame clones, not every one. The sample records approximately 100,000 clones, 94% being singletons. The sequenced sample was Tregs sorted from blood. These receptors were obtained from a human donor in good health.

The chain employs TRBV5-4 and TRBJ2-7, with 7 bases that match TRBD2. The CDR3 spans 14 residues. V lost 0 bases to trimming and J lost 3 bases; unmatched junction nucleotides: 3. Germline CDR1 SGHNT, CDR2 YYREEE (reference sequence). The CDR3 bases are TGTGCCAGCAGCTTGGGGCGGGGGAACTACGAGCAGTACTTC. Its translation is CASSLGRGNYEQYF.

The genes are TRBV5-1 and TRBJ2-1; either TRBD1 or TRBD2 may fit D (6 bases each). The V end was cut by 5 bases, the J end by 5 bases, with 11 bases between. CDR1 SGHRS and CDR2 YFSETQ come from the germline V gene. The CDR3 runs 13 residues. The CDR3 here is CASRGGYHNEQFF. The DNA of the CDR3 is TGCGCCAGCAGAGGGGGGTATCACAATGAGCAGTTCTTC.

The J gene is TRBJ1-1, the V gene TRBV20-1; D ambiguous. Trimming stripped 6 bases from V and 11 bases from J, with 10 bases between. The CDR3 loop spans 9 amino acids. The germline V gene has CDR1 DFQATT and CDR2 SNEGSKA (reference sequence). Here the CDR3 DNA reads TGCAGTGCAACACTTCGGGCTTTCTTT. It is translated as CSATLRAFF.

On this clone: This specimen includes other DNA sequences encoding the same CDR3. The chain employs TRBV18 and TRBJ2-3; no definite D call. Per germline, CDR1 KGHSH and CDR2 LQKENI. This CDR3 comprises 12 residues. The germline V and J ends were trimmed by 2 bases and 0 bases, with 0 bases remaining between them. The chain's CDR3 is CASSPSTDTQYF. The CDR3 DNA sequence: TGTGCCAGCTCACCAAGCACAGATACGCAGTATTTT.

The rearrangement uses TRBV19 and TRBJ1-5, with 10 bases that match TRBD1. With 6 bases clipped from V and 4 bases from J, the junction kept 9 bases outside the gene matches. The CDR3 length is 16 residues. Germline V gene sequence: CDR1 LNHDA, CDR2 SQIVND (reference sequence). The CDR3 DNA follows: TGTGCCAGTAGGAACCATGACAGGGGGCGGAATCAGCCCCAGCATTTT. Protein product: CASRNHDRGRNQPQHF.

The rearrangement uses TRBV28 and TRBJ2-5; a weak D match, TRBD2 (6 bases). The DNA end is more similar to TRBJ2-7, so the J call may be wrong. CDR3 length: 13 residues. Germline CDR1 reads MDHEN; CDR2 reads SYDVKM. CDR3 region: CASHPGGSYEQYF. The CDR3 DNA is TGTGCCAGCCACCCCGGGGGTTCCTACGAGCAGTACTTC.

The CDR3 sequence is CASSLSDRGYVPQHF. In DNA form, the CDR3 reads TGTGCCAGCAGTTTATCGGACAGGGGGTACGTGCCCCAGCATTTT. The chain joins TRBV28 to TRBJ1-5, with 10 bases matching TRBD1. The V gene end was trimmed by 1 base and the J gene end by 9 bases; junction bases not matched to a gene: 6. CDR3 length: 15 residues. Germline V lookup: CDR1 MDHEN, CDR2 SYDVKM.

V and J are TRBV7-3 and TRBJ2-3; D perhaps matches TRBD1 (5 bases). Germline V CDR1 and CDR2: SGHTA, FQGTGA. CDR3 length: 15 amino acids. Trimming removed 1 base at V and 4 bases at J, with 12 bases between. The CDR3 DNA reads as TGTGCCAGCAGCTTAAAGGGGTCCCGGGCAGATACGCAGTATTTT. Its protein product is CASSLKGSRADTQYF.

The J gene is TRBJ2-5, the V gene TRBV19; D is uncertain. Germline CDR1 and CDR2: LNHDA and SQIVND (reference sequence). V lost 5 bases and J 5 bases, leaving 12 bases between the germline ends. The CDR3 runs 13 residues. The CDR3 coding sequence is TGTGCCAGTAGTCCCCGGTTGCGGGAGACCCAGTACTTC. Translated: CASSPRLRETQYF.

This clone has only a few counts. The chain is built from TRBV30 and TRBJ1-2; D remains unclear. This CDR3 has 11 amino acids. From germline, CDR1 is GTSNPN and CDR2 SVGIG (reference sequence). V was cut by 1 base and J by 8 bases, with 8 bases left in between. For the CDR3, the DNA is TGTGCCTGGAGTGGGGTCCGCGGCTACACCTTC. Protein product: CAWSGVRGYTF.